The TCR beta chain described here comes from a study of response to subunit inactivated influenza vaccine. Whole-study results and caveats: The authors put forward the suggestion that each seasonal influenza vaccination may bring in only a limited number of new T cells.

TCRdb re-called the RT-PCR reads with MiXCR, one entry per CDR3 protein. The sample contains about 500,000 distinct CDR3 sequences, 16% of which appear only once. This clonotype was counted many times. Antigen specificity is unknown. The clonotype was recovered from a man between 45 and 75 years old who received an inactivated influenza vaccine. This sample comprised CD4+ T cells sorted from PBMCs, obtained about 24 months after vaccination.

The CDR3 DNA sequence: TGTGCCAGCAGTTTTGCGGGGGTAGCCAAAAACATTCAGTACTTC. Protein sequence: CASSFAGVAKNIQYF. The chain couples TRBV12-3 or TRBV12-4 to TRBJ2-4, with TRBD2 matching over 7 bases. Trimming removed 3 bases from V and 0 bases from J; junction bases left unmatched: 2. This CDR3 spans 15 amino acids.